This entry is about one T cell receptor beta chain. The antigen remains undetermined. This entry belongs to a study of T cell repertoires in cytomegalovirus infection. For the study at large: Matching HLA type and CMV infection were both indicated by public TCR beta signatures. Overall study results and limits: Dominant in the ex vivo response were TCR beta clonotypes restricted by HLA-C and specific for CMV.

One entry per CDR3 protein results from TCRdb running MiXCR on the reads. Of about 220,000 distinct CDR3 sequences in the sample, 35% to 40% are singletons; the top ten hold around 64%. CDR3 length: 15 residues. Between the trimmed V and J ends, which lost 5 bases and 0 bases, there was a span of 11 bases. The chain has TRBV12-3 or TRBV12-4 and TRBJ1-3; perhaps TRBD1 as D (6 bases). The sample was CD8+ T cells from cultured PBMCs, taken from culture after CMV antigen stimulation. This TCR was recovered from a human donor in good health (CMV status not recorded). Some clones in this sample may be carry-over from other donors' samples. The CDR3 coding sequence is TGTGCCAGCAGTACCCGGGACACCTCTGGAAACACCATATATTTT. Protein sequence: CASSTRDTSGNTIYF.